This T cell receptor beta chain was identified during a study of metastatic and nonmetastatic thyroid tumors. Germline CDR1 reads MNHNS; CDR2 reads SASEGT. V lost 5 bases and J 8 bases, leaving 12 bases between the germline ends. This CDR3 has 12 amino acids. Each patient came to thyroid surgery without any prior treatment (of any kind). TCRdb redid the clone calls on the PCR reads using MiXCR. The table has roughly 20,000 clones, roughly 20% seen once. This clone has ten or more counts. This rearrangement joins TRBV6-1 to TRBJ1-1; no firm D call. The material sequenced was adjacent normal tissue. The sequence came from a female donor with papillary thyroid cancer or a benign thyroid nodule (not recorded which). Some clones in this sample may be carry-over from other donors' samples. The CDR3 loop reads CASSSASREAFF. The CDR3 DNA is TGTGCCAGCAGTTCGGCCAGCAGGGAAGCTTTCTTT.